Presented here are 11 T cell receptor beta chains from one specimen sequenced in a study of tumor-infiltrating lymphocytes in localized non-small cell lung cancer. TCRdb's copy holds only in-frame clones and misses some; the assay was immunoSEQ multiplex PCR. The top ten hold roughly 6.7% of the sample, which has 15,000 to 20,000 clones, less than 80% seen once. The sequenced sample was lung tumor tissue. The receptor set was obtained from a human donor with non-small cell lung cancer.

CDR3 residues: CASSLVGTSDTQYF. CDR3 coding DNA: TGTGCCAGCAGCTTAGTGGGGACTAGCGATACGCAGTATTTT. J is TRBJ2-3 and V is TRBV7-2; 9 positions agree with TRBD2. The V gene's germline CDR1 is SGHTA and CDR2 FQGNSA. This CDR3 is 14 amino acids long. Trimming removed 1 base from V and 6 bases from J; junction bases left unmatched: 2.

The gene calls are TRBV6-1 and TRBJ1-5; D not certain. Looked up from germline, CDR1 is MNHNS and CDR2 is SASEGT. Trimming stripped 1 base from V and 3 bases from J, with 4 bases between. The CDR3 covers 13 residues. The CDR3 loop reads CASSEGANQPQHF. Written as DNA, the CDR3 is TGTGCCAGCAGTGAAGGGGCCAATCAGCCCCAGCATTTT.

The chain combines TRBV2 with TRBJ2-1, with 8 bases aligning to TRBD2. The CDR3 is made up of 14 amino acids. Germline V gives CDR1 SNHLY, CDR2 FYNNEI. With V trimmed by 5 bases and J by 6 bases, 6 bases remained unmatched. The CDR3 region has the DNA TGTGCCAGCAGTTTGGAGCGGGAGAGCAATGAGCAGTTCTTC. Amino acid sequence: CASSLERESNEQFF.

The rearrangement joins TRBV30 to TRBJ1-1, with TRBD1 matching 8 bases. The length of the CDR3 is 11 residues. V was pared by 6 bases and J by 4 bases, with 1 base of the junction left unmatched. The germline V gene encodes CDR1 GTSNPN and CDR2 SVGIG (reference sequence). The CDR3 nucleotides are TGTGCCTGCACAGGGGGCACTGAAGCTTTCTTT. Encoded protein: CACTGGTEAFF.

This clone rates as medium-sized (0.01 to 0.1%). The chain is built from TRBV19 and TRBJ2-1; D is unclear. Germline V gene data show CDR1 as LNHDA and CDR2 as SQIVND (reference sequence). Trimming left V 2 bases short and J 1 base short, with 9 bases between. This CDR3 has 15 residues. The CDR3 region has the DNA TGTGCCAGTAGTATACAGGAAGGGTCCTACAATGAGCAGTTCTTC. This encodes CASSIQEGSYNEQFF.

The gene calls are TRBV2 and TRBJ2-7, with D perhaps matching TRBD2 (6 bases). Trimming removed 6 bases from V and 3 bases from J, with 9 bases in between. The germline gives CDR1 SNHLY, CDR2 FYNNEI. This CDR3 spans 12 amino acids. CDR3 sequence: CASSGGRYEQYF. CDR3 bases: TGTGCCAGCAGCGGAGGGCGCTACGAGCAGTACTTC.

This chain uses TRBV2 with TRBJ1-1; possibly TRBD1 for D (5 bases). CDR1 and CDR2 from the germline V gene are SNHLY and FYNNEI. The CDR3 runs 15 residues. V lost 6 bases and J 1 base, leaving 15 bases between the germline ends. CDR3 residues: CASRGDSTSNTEAFF. In DNA, the CDR3 is TGTGCCAGCAGAGGAGACAGTACTTCGAACACTGAAGCTTTCTTT.

The chain has TRBV30 and TRBJ1-5, with a weak D call TRBD1 (6 bases). Trimming cost V 0 bases and J 5 bases, with 14 bases left between them. Germline V gene sequence: CDR1 GTSNPN, CDR2 SVGIG (reference sequence). The CDR3 covers 15 residues. The CDR3 is CAWSVGGARYQPQHF. The CDR3 region has the DNA TGTGCCTGGAGTGTAGGGGGGGCTAGGTATCAGCCCCAGCATTTT.

The CDR3 loop is CASSLGASGTDTQYF. CDR3 DNA: TGTGCCAGCAGCTTAGGGGCTAGCGGGACAGATACGCAGTATTTT. The rearrangement joins TRBV7-2 to TRBJ2-3, with TRBD2 matching over 8 bases. This CDR3 is built from 15 residues. With 1 base clipped from V and 3 bases from J, the junction kept 3 bases outside the gene matches. The germline V gene encodes CDR1 SGHTA and CDR2 FQGNSA.

This clone was found a few times. V gene TRBV9 combines with J gene TRBJ1-1; D unclear. Trimming took 0 bases from V and 6 from J, leaving 9 bases between them. The germline V gene has CDR1 SGDLS and CDR2 YYNGEE. CDR3 length equals 13 residues. CDR3 sequence: CASSVGTGAEAFF. The CDR3 DNA follows: TGTGCCAGCAGCGTAGGTACTGGTGCTGAAGCTTTCTTT.

This clone came up once. The chain employs TRBV9 and TRBJ2-5; 8 bases agree with TRBD1. The CDR3 runs 13 residues. Germline-derived CDR1 and CDR2 are SGDLS and YYNGEE. V gave up 6 bases and J gave up 5 bases; unmatched junction bases: 6. The CDR3 DNA reads as TGTGCCAGCACCAGGGGGCTGGAGGAGACCCAGTACTTC. This sequence encodes CASTRGLEETQYF.